The 28 T cell receptor beta chains in this list originate from one sample, sequenced in a study of Graves' ophthalmopathy and Graves' hyperthyroidism. Amplified TCR beta CDR3 regions were obtained using RNA transcripts as template. HTBI primers primed a first-round RT-PCR, and a second-round multiplex PCR followed. Each CDR3 protein gets one entry after TCRdb re-called the multiplex PCR reads with MiXCR. The data hold 500,000 to 700,000 distinct CDR3 sequences, with about 40% observed a single time. Sequenced input: peripheral blood or thyroid tissue (not recorded which). All receptors come from an adult man with Graves' hyperthyroidism.

This clonotype was observed once. V and J are TRBV12-3 or TRBV12-4 and TRBJ2-1; D call uncertain. The CDR3 length is 14 residues. Trimming removed 5 bases at V and 8 bases at J, with 16 bases between. Here the CDR3 DNA reads TGTGCCAGCAGTCCGGACCACCGCGGCGATGAGCAGTTCTTC. Amino acids: CASSPDHRGDEQFF.

The chain combines TRBV20-1 with TRBJ1-5, with TRBD1 identical over 8 bases. With V trimmed by 6 bases and J by 7 bases, 14 bases remained unmatched. This CDR3 has 15 residues. The V gene's germline CDR1 is DFQATT and CDR2 SNEGSKA (reference sequence). The CDR3 coding sequence is TGCAGTGCAAAAAGCCGGACAGGGCGAGGGCAGCCCCAGCATTTT. Translation: CSAKSRTGRGQPQHF.

With regard to this clonotype: One base away lies a much larger clone, so this may be a sequencing read error. The J gene is TRBJ1-1, the V gene TRBV29-1; tentative D call: TRBD1 (5 bases). CDR1 is SQVTM, CDR2 ANQGSEA, per germline. This CDR3 region has 16 residues. V was trimmed by 6 bases and J by 4 bases, leaving 24 bases between them. The CDR3 coding sequence is TGCAGCGTCGGACCGTTAGGGGTGATCGGGAGCACTGAAGCTTTCTTT. Translating it yields CSVGPLGVIGSTEAFF.

This sequence joins TRBV12-3 or TRBV12-4 and TRBJ2-6; D perhaps matches TRBD2 (6 bases). The CDR3 loop spans 14 amino acids. Trimming stripped 5 bases from V and 4 bases from J, with 9 bases between. The CDR3 sequence: CASSKLAGANVLTF. The CDR3 bases are TGTGCCAGCAGTAAGCTAGCGGGGGCCAACGTCCTGACTTTC.

There are many counts of this clonotype. This sequence joins TRBV29-1 and TRBJ1-2, with unresolved D. V was clipped by 0 bases and J by 1 base, with 15 bases between them. Germline values: CDR1 SQVTM, CDR2 ANQGSEA. The CDR3 sequence is 16 residues long. CDR3 nucleotides: TGCAGCGTTGAAGATCAATGGGCTCCGGGTAACTATGGCTACACCTTC. Encoded protein: CSVEDQWAPGNYGYTF.

This clonotype was picked up one time. This chain connects TRBV7-8 to TRBJ2-7; D is uncertain. V dropped 3 bases and J dropped 7 bases, with 13 bases sitting between them. This CDR3 has 13 amino acids. Germline values: CDR1 SGHVS, CDR2 FQNEAQ. The CDR3 here is CASSFRLSNEQYF. CDR3 nucleotides: TGTGCCAGCAGCTTCCGGTTAAGTAATGAGCAGTACTTC.

This clonotype was recorded only once. A much larger clone differs from this one at a single base, so this may be a read error. This rearrangement joins TRBV12-3 or TRBV12-4 to TRBJ1-5; 7 bases align to TRBD1. The junction had 4 bases not matched to a gene; V was cut back by 5 bases and J by 0 bases. CDR3 length: 15 residues. The CDR3 sequence: CASSGQAYSNQPQHF. For the CDR3, the DNA is TGTGCCAGCAGTGGACAGGCCTATAGCAATCAGCCCCAGCATTTT.

There are many counts of this clonotype. The chain employs TRBV12-3 or TRBV12-4 and TRBJ1-5, with a weak D call TRBD1 (5 bases). Trimming took off 6 bases at V and 11 bases at J, with 20 bases between the two ends. This CDR3 is built from 14 residues. This chain's CDR3 is CASRGPSSFSAQHF. DNA for the CDR3: TGTGCCAGCAGGGGGCCATCCTCCTTTAGTGCCCAGCATTTT.

This clonotype was counted ten times or more. This chain links TRBV3-1 with TRBJ1-6; the D is unclear. Germline-derived CDR1 and CDR2 are LGHDT and YNNKEL (reference sequence). This CDR3 contains 12 residues. V was pared by 4 bases and J by 11 bases, with 9 bases between. The CDR3 sequence: CASSRQDPPLHF. The CDR3 DNA reads TGTGCCAGCAGCCGGCAGGATCCACCCCTCCACTTT.

This clonotype was seen repeatedly, ten times or more. The CDR3 bases are TGTGCCAGCAGCCCACAACAGGGGGTTGGGACCCAGCATTTT. This sequence encodes CASSPQQGVGTQHF. The J gene is TRBJ1-5, the V gene TRBV7-8; 8 bases are a match to TRBD1. The germline CDR1 and CDR2 sequences are SGHVS and FQNEAQ. This CDR3 region has 14 residues. V gave up 5 bases and J gave up 11 bases; unmatched junction bases: 11.

The table lists this clonotype with many counts. The chain carries TRBV6-5 and TRBJ1-1; D is uncertain. CDR1 is MNHEY, CDR2 SVGAGI, per germline. The CDR3 length is 13 residues. With 5 bases removed from V and 4 bases from J, the gap between germline ends came to 11 bases. The CDR3 protein is CASSASVRTEAFF. Written as DNA, the CDR3 is TGTGCCAGCAGTGCCTCGGTACGCACTGAAGCTTTCTTT.

This chain links TRBV4-2 with TRBJ1-2; no reliable D call. CDR1 is LGHNA and CDR2 is YNFKEQ in the germline V gene. This CDR3 is 14 amino acids long. Trimming pared 0 bases from V and 4 bases from J, leaving 9 bases between. The CDR3 bases are TGTGCCAGCAGCCAAGATGTGACAACCTATGGCTACACCTTC. Protein sequence: CASSQDVTTYGYTF.

In its sample, this clonotype was seen many times. This chain links TRBV20-1 with TRBJ2-7; a weak D match, TRBD1 (6 bases). Germline assignment: CDR1 DFQATT and CDR2 SNEGSKA (reference sequence). V was shortened by 0 bases and J by 2 bases, with 11 bases between the two germline ends. The CDR3 consists of 14 residues. In DNA, the CDR3 is TGCAGTGCTAGAGATGTCCGGGACACCTACGAGCAGTACTTC. It codes for CSARDVRDTYEQYF.

The chain links TRBV29-1 to TRBJ1-2; D unclear. CDR3 length: 11 residues. Trimming left V 8 bases short and J 3 bases short, with 10 bases between. In germline, CDR1 is SQVTM, CDR2 ANQGSEA. The CDR3 loop reads CSKDRYYGYTF. The CDR3 coding sequence is TGCAGCAAGGACCGGTACTATGGCTACACCTTC. The full variable domain, with the rest looked up from reference TRBV29-1 and TRBJ1-2, is SAVISQKPSRDICQRGTSLTIQCQVDSQVTMMFWYRQQPGQSLTLIATANQGSEATYESGFVIDKFPISRPNLTFSTLTVSNMSPEDSSIYLCSKDRYYGYTFGSGTRLTVV.

This clonotype was seen ten or more times. The chain combines TRBV7-9 with TRBJ2-2, with D perhaps TRBD1 (5 bases). Per germline, CDR1 SEHNR and CDR2 FQNEAQ (reference sequence). V gave up 5 bases and J gave up 4 bases, with 14 bases separating them. The CDR3 spans 15 residues. CDR3 residues: CASSRQGLGTGELFF. The DNA for the CDR3 is TGTGCCAGCAGCCGGCAGGGTCTTGGCACCGGGGAGCTGTTTTTT. The complete variable domain, with remaining parts taken from reference TRBV7-9 and TRBJ2-2, reads DTGVSQNPRHKITKRGQNVTFRCDPISEHNRLYWYRQTLGQGPEFLTYFQNEAQLEKSRLLSDRFSAERPKGSFSTLEIQRTEQGDSAMYLCASSRQGLGTGELFFGEGSRLTVL.

This clonotype has at least ten counts. This chain uses TRBV6-1 with TRBJ1-2; 9 nucleotides match TRBD1. Trimming removed 0 bases from V and 6 bases from J; junction bases left unmatched: 5. Germline values: CDR1 MNHNS, CDR2 SASEGT. This CDR3 has 15 residues. CDR3 in DNA: TGTGCCAGCAGTGAAGCCTCCACAGGGGGCCATGGCTACACCTTC. It is translated as CASSEASTGGHGYTF.

At least ten counts were recorded for this clonotype. This chain connects TRBV10-2 to TRBJ1-5; maybe TRBD1 (5 bases). Germline CDR1 is WSHSY and CDR2 is SAAADI. V was trimmed by 3 bases and J by 0 bases, leaving 12 bases between them. This CDR3 comprises 16 residues. CDR3 loop: CASSDAGRYSNQPQHF. In nucleotides, the CDR3 is TGCGCCAGCAGTGATGCGGGGCGGTATAGCAATCAGCCCCAGCATTTT.

This clonotype showed up many times. The V gene is TRBV12-3 or TRBV12-4, the J gene TRBJ1-1, with 9 positions matching TRBD1. Losses at the gene ends were 6 bases for V and 7 bases for J; bases not matched to a gene: 9. The CDR3 covers 14 residues. In DNA form, the CDR3 reads TGTGCCAGCAGGCACAGGGGGCTTAGGATTGAAGCTTTCTTT. This sequence encodes CASRHRGLRIEAFF.

There are many counts of this clonotype. This chain links TRBV5-1 with TRBJ2-5; weak D call: TRBD1 (6 bases). Germline V CDR1 and CDR2: SGHRS, YFSETQ. This CDR3 spans 14 amino acids. Trimming pared 4 bases from V and 5 bases from J, leaving 15 bases between. The CDR3 here is CASSVTGQRETQYF. The CDR3 DNA reads TGCGCCAGCAGCGTTACAGGGCAAAGGGAGACCCAGTACTTC.

CDR3 coding DNA: TGTGCCACCAGTGCGGGGGACAGGGCGGTTGGAGAGACCCAGTACTTC. Its protein is CATSAGDRAVGETQYF. The rearrangement joins TRBV24-1 to TRBJ2-5; 9 bases fit TRBD1. The CDR3 totals 16 residues. J was trimmed by 4 bases and V by 5 bases; bases with no gene match: 10. Germline values: CDR1 KGHDR, CDR2 SFDVKD.

This chain uses TRBV2 with TRBJ1-2, with TRBD1 matching over 8 bases. CDR1 and CDR2 (germline): SNHLY, FYNNEI. Losses at the gene ends were 6 bases for V and 4 bases for J; bases not matched to a gene: 10. This CDR3 is built from 15 residues. Here the CDR3 reads CASSRSGTGPYGYTF. CDR3 bases: TGTGCCAGCAGCCGCAGCGGGACAGGACCCTATGGCTACACCTTC.

This clonotype was picked up a small number of times. The rearrangement uses TRBV11-2 and TRBJ1-1; D not certain. Trimming pared 0 bases from V and 0 bases from J, leaving 11 bases between. The CDR3 sequence is 16 residues long. CDR1 and CDR2 from the germline V gene are SGHAT and FQNNGV. CDR3 region: CASSLEFVALNTEAFF. Here the CDR3 DNA reads TGTGCCAGCAGCTTAGAGTTTGTTGCGTTGAACACTGAAGCTTTCTTT.

This clonotype appeared once. The J gene is TRBJ1-4, the V gene TRBV7-9, with D maybe TRBD1 (6 bases). Trimming left V 5 bases short and J 10 bases short, with 14 bases between. There are 13 residues in the CDR3. Germline V lookup: CDR1 SEHNR, CDR2 FQNEAQ (reference sequence). The CDR3 reads CASSTGHFGKLFF. CDR3 nucleotides: TGTGCCAGCAGCACGGGACACTTTGGAAAACTGTTTTTT.

This clonotype was observed once. The genes are TRBV25-1 and TRBJ1-3; tentative D call: TRBD1 (5 bases). Trimming cost V 11 bases and J 4 bases, with 18 bases left between them. Germline-derived CDR1 and CDR2 are MGHDK and SYGVNS. The CDR3 has 14 residues. CDR3 region: CAWSASGSGNTIYF. CDR3 nucleotides: TGTGCCTGGAGTGCATCAGGGTCCGGAAACACCATATATTTT.

This clonotype was picked up many times. This chain links TRBV29-1 with TRBJ2-5, with D possibly being TRBD2 (6 bases). The CDR3 has 16 amino acids. Germline-derived CDR1 and CDR2 are SQVTM and ANQGSEA. V shed 4 bases and J shed 1 base, with 19 bases lying between them. The CDR3 nucleotides read TGCAGCGTTGTGTCTCACCAACTAGCTTTCCAAGAGACCCAGTACTTC. It yields the protein CSVVSHQLAFQETQYF.

V gene TRBV9 combines with J gene TRBJ2-5, with TRBD2 matching 16 bases. Trimming took 7 bases from V and 5 from J; bases not matched to a gene: 2. This CDR3 spans 14 amino acids. The germline V gene encodes CDR1 SGDLS and CDR2 YYNGEE. CDR3 amino acids: CASGTSGGAETQYF. In DNA form, the CDR3 reads TGTGCCAGCGGGACTAGCGGGGGGGCGGAGACCCAGTACTTC. The full variable domain, in which reference TRBV9 and TRBJ2-5 provide the parts outside the CDR3, is DSGVTQTPKHLITATGQRVTLRCSPRSGDLSVYWYQQSLDQGLQFLIQYYNGEERAKGNILERFSAQQFPDLHSELNLSSLELGDSALYFCASGTSGGAETQYFGPGTRLLVL.

This clonotype was recorded at least ten times. This chain uses TRBV7-9 with TRBJ2-3; D is possibly TRBD1 or TRBD2 (5 bases each). Germline V gene sequence: CDR1 SEHNR, CDR2 FQNEAQ (reference sequence). V lost 4 bases to trimming and J lost 2 bases, with 7 bases between them. The CDR3 covers 13 residues. CDR3 DNA: TGTGCCAGCAGCTGGGACCTCACAGATACGCAGTATTTT. Amino acid sequence: CASSWDLTDTQYF.

In its sample, this clonotype was seen many times. This chain uses TRBV4-1 with TRBJ2-5, with D unresolved. Germline V gene data show CDR1 as MGHRA and CDR2 as YSYEKL. The CDR3 extends over 13 amino acids. V gave up 6 bases and J gave up 5 bases, with 13 bases separating them. CDR3 residues: CASRAENLETQYF. In DNA, the CDR3 is TGCGCCAGCAGGGCAGAAAATTTGGAGACCCAGTACTTC.